The 14 T cell receptor beta chains listed next were all sequenced from one sample in a study of identical twins. In TCRdb, the 5' RACE reads were re-called with MiXCR into one record per CDR3 protein. The table has around 480,000 distinct CDR3 sequences, 14% seen once. These same data were also listed under a study on yellow fever vaccine responses in identical twins.

The source material was CD4+ T cells sorted from blood. All receptors come from a woman younger than 35 in good health.

The table lists this clonotype with a few counts. The chain combines TRBV19 with TRBJ2-1, with TRBD2 matching over 7 bases. CDR3 length: 18 amino acids. Germline values: CDR1 LNHDA, CDR2 SQIVND (reference sequence). V lost 3 bases to trimming and J lost 0 bases; unmatched junction nucleotides: 11. The CDR3 nucleotides are TGTGCCAGTAGTATCTCCCTACTAGCGAGAAGCTCCTACAATGAGCAGTTCTTC. As protein: CASSISLLARSSYNEQFF.

The rearrangement uses TRBV7-9 and TRBJ1-5; D might be TRBD1 (5 bases). The CDR3 covers 12 residues. CDR1 and CDR2 from the germline V gene are SEHNR and FQNEAQ (reference sequence). The V gene lost 8 bases and the J gene lost 9 bases, with 14 bases spanning the gap. CDR3 sequence (DNA): TGTGCCAGCGGCCAGGGCAGTGGGCCCCAGCATTTT. Its translation is CASGQGSGPQHF. Complete variable domain (other parts from reference TRBV7-9 and TRBJ1-5): DTGVSQNPRHKITKRGQNVTFRCDPISEHNRLYWYRQTLGQGPEFLTYFQNEAQLEKSRLLSDRFSAERPKGSFSTLEIQRTEQGDSAMYLCASGQGSGPQHFGDGTRLSIL.

V usage is TRBV7-9 and J usage is TRBJ2-1; 10 nucleotides align to TRBD2. CDR1 SEHNR and CDR2 FQNEAQ come from the germline V gene (reference sequence). Losses at the gene ends were 5 bases for V and 4 bases for J; bases not matched to a gene: 8. The CDR3 runs 16 residues. CDR3 in DNA: TGTGCCAGCAGCGTTCCGGGACTAGCGACTTACAATGAGCAGTTCTTC. Translation: CASSVPGLATYNEQFF.

This clonotype has more than one count but fewer than ten. The rearrangement uses TRBV5-6 and TRBJ2-1; 8 positions match TRBD2. Germline lookup yields CDR1 SGHDT and CDR2 YYEEEE. After removal of 1 base from V and 5 bases from J, the junction contained 5 bases not matched to a gene. CDR3 length: 15 residues. CDR3: CASSLPGGPHNEQFF. The DNA for the CDR3 is TGTGCCAGCAGCTTGCCGGGAGGGCCCCACAATGAGCAGTTCTTC.

This chain joins TRBV6-2 or TRBV6-3 and TRBJ2-1; D perhaps matches TRBD2 (5 bases). The CDR3 length is 12 residues. Per germline, CDR1 MNHEY and CDR2 SVGEGT. Between the trimmed V and J ends, which lost 6 bases and 7 bases, there was a span of 10 bases. The CDR3 region is CASSGLANEQFF. As DNA, the CDR3 is TGTGCCAGCAGCGGGCTAGCAAATGAGCAGTTCTTC.

The sample holds a few counts of this clonotype. The gene calls are TRBV24-1 and TRBJ2-3; 13 nucleotides match TRBD2. The CDR3 has 19 amino acids. Unmatched junction bases numbered 12, after V lost 4 bases and J lost 3 bases. CDR1 KGHDR and CDR2 SFDVKD come from the germline V gene. The CDR3 DNA reads TGTGCCACCAGTGACCGCCTAGGACTAGCGGGGGATCGGACAGATACGCAGTATTTT. Translated: CATSDRLGLAGDRTDTQYF.

The chain is built from TRBV5-4 and TRBJ1-1, with 9 positions matching TRBD1. The CDR3 contains 18 residues. Germline V gene data show CDR1 as SGHNT and CDR2 as YYREEE (reference sequence). V trimming: 0 bases; J trimming: 0 bases; junction bases outside the gene matches: 9. The CDR3 reads CASSLGPGTGNMNTEAFF. The CDR3 DNA sequence: TGTGCCAGCAGCTTGGGACCCGGGACAGGGAACATGAACACTGAAGCTTTCTTT.

The chain recombines TRBV7-9 with TRBJ1-1, with D perhaps TRBD1 (5 bases). Germline V gene lookup returns CDR1 SEHNR and CDR2 FQNEAQ (reference sequence). Trimming stripped 5 bases from V and 6 bases from J, with 16 bases between. The CDR3 loop spans 14 amino acids. DNA for the CDR3: TGTGCCAGCAGCCGCGGGCAGGGTTTTTCTGAAGCTTTCTTT. This codes for CASSRGQGFSEAFF.

There are a few counts of this clonotype. This sequence joins TRBV4-1 and TRBJ2-1; D is unclear. The V gene lost 0 bases and the J gene lost 9 bases, with 9 bases spanning the gap. This CDR3 contains 13 residues. The germline gives CDR1 MGHRA, CDR2 YSYEKL. The CDR3 reads CASSQEILGEQFF. Here the CDR3 DNA reads TGCGCCAGCAGCCAAGAGATCCTGGGTGAGCAGTTCTTC.

This clonotype has a count of ten or more. The rearrangement joins TRBV12-3 or TRBV12-4 to TRBJ2-7, with D possibly matching TRBD1 (6 bases). CDR3 size: 15 residues. V lost 5 bases and J lost 9, with 23 bases in between. CDR3 nucleotide sequence: TGTGCCAGCAGTCCCCGGACAGTAACCGAAGTAGGGCAGTACTTC. It codes for CASSPRTVTEVGQYF.

This clonotype was observed at least ten times. The J gene is TRBJ2-1, the V gene TRBV13, with 9 bases matching TRBD2. J was trimmed by 4 bases and V by 2 bases; bases with no gene match: 3. The germline gives CDR1 PRHDT, CDR2 FYEKMQ (reference sequence). This CDR3 has 15 residues. The CDR3 DNA sequence: TGTGCCAGCAGCTTAAACGCGGGAGGGTACAATGAGCAGTTCTTC. It is translated as CASSLNAGGYNEQFF.

The J gene is TRBJ2-1, the V gene TRBV28, with TRBD2 matching 9 bases. This CDR3 is built from 14 residues. Germline CDR1 is MDHEN and CDR2 is SYDVKM. V lost 10 bases to trimming and J lost 5 bases; unmatched junction nucleotides: 9. DNA for the CDR3: TGTGCCACCATTAGCGGGAGTAGAAACAATGAGCAGTTCTTC. Protein: CATISGSRNNEQFF.

V gene TRBV5-1 combines with J gene TRBJ2-5, with unresolved D. V was cut by 2 bases and J by 2 bases, with 10 bases left in between. The CDR3 runs 14 residues. Germline lookup yields CDR1 SGHRS and CDR2 YFSETQ. This CDR3 is CASSFSSPQETQYF. The CDR3 coding sequence is TGCGCCAGCAGCTTTTCCAGCCCACAAGAGACCCAGTACTTC.

The rearrangement uses TRBV15 and TRBJ2-2; D is uncertain. The ends were cut back, 1 base at V and 6 bases at J, with 0 bases in the middle. Germline values: CDR1 LNHNV, CDR2 YYDKDF (reference sequence). The CDR3 is made up of 11 amino acids. CDR3 nucleotide sequence: TGTGCCACCAGCAGAGCCGGGGAGCTGTTTTTT. Its translation is CATSRAGELFF.